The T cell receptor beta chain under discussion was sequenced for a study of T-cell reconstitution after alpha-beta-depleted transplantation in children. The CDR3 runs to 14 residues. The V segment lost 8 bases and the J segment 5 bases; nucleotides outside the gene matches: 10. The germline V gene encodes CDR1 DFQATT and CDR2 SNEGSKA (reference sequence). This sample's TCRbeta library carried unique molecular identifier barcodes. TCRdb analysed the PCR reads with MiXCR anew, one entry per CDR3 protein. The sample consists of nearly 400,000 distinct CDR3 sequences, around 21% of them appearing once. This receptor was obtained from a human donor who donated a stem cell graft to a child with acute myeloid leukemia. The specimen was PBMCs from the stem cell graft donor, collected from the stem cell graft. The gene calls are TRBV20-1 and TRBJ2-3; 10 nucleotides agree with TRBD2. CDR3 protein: CSITSSGGQDTQYF. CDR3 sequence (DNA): TGCAGTATTACCTCTAGCGGGGGCCAAGATACGCAGTATTTT.